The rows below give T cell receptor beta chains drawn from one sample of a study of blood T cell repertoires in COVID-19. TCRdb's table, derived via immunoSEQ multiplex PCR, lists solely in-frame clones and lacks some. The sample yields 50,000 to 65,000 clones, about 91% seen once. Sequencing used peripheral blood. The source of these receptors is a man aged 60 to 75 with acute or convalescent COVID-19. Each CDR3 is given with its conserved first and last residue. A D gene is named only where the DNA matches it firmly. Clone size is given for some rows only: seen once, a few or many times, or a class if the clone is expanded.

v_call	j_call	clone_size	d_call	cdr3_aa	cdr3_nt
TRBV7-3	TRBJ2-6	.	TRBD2	CASSLIHQEAGGIFGANVLTF	TGTGCCAGCAGCTTAATCCATCAGGAAGCGGGAGGTATATTTGGGGCCAACGTCCTGACTTTC
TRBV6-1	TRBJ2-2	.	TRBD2	CASSELADTGELFF	TGTGCCAGCAGTGAACTAGCGGACACCGGGGAGCTGTTTTTT
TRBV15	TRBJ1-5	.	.	CATSRGGGGPEPQHF	TGTGCCACCAGCAGAGGAGGGGGGGGCCCGGAGCCCCAGCATTTT
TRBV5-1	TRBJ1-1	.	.	CASSTGTSGTEAFF	TGCGCCAGCTCTACCGGGACAAGTGGCACTGAAGCTTTCTTT
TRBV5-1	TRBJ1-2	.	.	CASSLDNSYGYTF	TGCGCCAGCAGCTTGGACAACAGCTATGGCTACACCTTC
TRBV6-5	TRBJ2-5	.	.	CASSPGGGRETQYF	TGTGCCAGCAGCCCCGGAGGGGGCCGGGAGACCCAGTACTTC
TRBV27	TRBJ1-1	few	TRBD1	CASSLGTLRQGGYQKAFF	TGTGCCAGCAGTTTAGGAACGTTGCGACAGGGGGGATACCAGAAAGCTTTCTTT
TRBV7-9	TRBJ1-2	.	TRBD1	CASSATGGKGYGYTF	TGTGCCAGCAGCGCCACAGGGGGAAAAGGGTATGGCTACACCTTC
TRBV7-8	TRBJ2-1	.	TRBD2	CASSSLLRTSGMGREQFF	TGTGCCAGCAGCTCACTCCTTCGGACTAGCGGGATGGGTCGTGAGCAGTTCTTC
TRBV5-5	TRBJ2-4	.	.	CASSLNGVGKNIQYF	TGTGCCAGCAGCTTGAATGGAGTGGGCAAAAACATTCAGTACTTC
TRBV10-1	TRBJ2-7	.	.	CASSEYTTMVNEQYF	TGCGCCAGCAGTGAGTATACTACAATGGTCAACGAGCAGTACTTC
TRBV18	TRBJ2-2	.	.	CASSGSLGTGELFF	TGTGCCAGCTCCGGGAGTTTGGGCACCGGGGAGCTGTTTTTT
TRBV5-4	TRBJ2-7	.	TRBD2	CASSSAERGSYEQYF	TGTGCCAGCAGCAGCGCGGAGCGGGGCTCCTACGAGCAGTACTTC
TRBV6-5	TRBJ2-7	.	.	CASSYASSGPSREQYF	TGTGCCAGCAGTTACGCGTCGAGCGGGCCTTCACGCGAGCAGTACTTC
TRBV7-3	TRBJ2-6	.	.	CASSSQPVGAGANVLTF	TGTGCCAGCAGCTCCCAACCTGTAGGGGCTGGGGCCAACGTCCTGACTTTC
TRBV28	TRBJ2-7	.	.	CASSSGGASSYEQYF	TGTGCCAGCAGTTCCGGCGGGGCGAGCTCCTACGAGCAGTACTTC
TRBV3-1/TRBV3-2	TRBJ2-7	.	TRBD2	CASSSEGRAYEQYF	TGTGCCAGCAGCTCAGAGGGGAGGGCCTACGAGCAGTACTTC
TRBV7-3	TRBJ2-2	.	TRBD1	CASSGQGHTGELFF	TGTGCCAGCAGTGGACAGGGACACACCGGGGAGCTGTTTTTT
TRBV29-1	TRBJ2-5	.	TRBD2	CSVEGQGGRETQYF	TGCAGCGTCGAGGGGCAGGGCGGGAGGGAGACCCAGTACTTC
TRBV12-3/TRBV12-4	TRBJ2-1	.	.	CASSLRADWEQFF	TGTGCCAGCAGTTTACGGGCGGACTGGGAGCAGTTCTTC
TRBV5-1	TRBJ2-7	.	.	CASSPDLSEQYF	TGCGCCAGCAGCCCCGACTTGAGCGAGCAGTACTTC
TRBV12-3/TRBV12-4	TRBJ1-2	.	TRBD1	CASSGDSGYGYTF	TGTGCCAGCAGTGGGGACAGTGGCTATGGCTACACCTTC
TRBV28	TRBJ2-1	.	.	CASSVLGGKYNEQFF	TGTGCCAGCAGTGTTTTAGGCGGCAAGTACAATGAGCAGTTCTTC
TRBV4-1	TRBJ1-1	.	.	CASSHATGLRGKAEAFF	TGCGCCAGCAGCCATGCCACAGGGTTGCGTGGAAAGGCTGAAGCTTTCTTT
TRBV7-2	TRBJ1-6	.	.	CASSLSVAFRSYNSPLHF	TGTGCCAGCAGCTTATCGGTTGCGTTTCGGTCCTATAATTCACCCCTCCACTTT
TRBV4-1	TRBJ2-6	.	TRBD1	CASSQGGTGSGANVLTF	TGCGCCAGCAGCCAGGGCGGGACAGGGTCTGGGGCCAACGTCCTGACTTTC
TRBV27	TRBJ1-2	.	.	CASSLGGYRGYTF	TGTGCCAGCAGTTTAGGGGGGTATAGAGGCTACACCTTC
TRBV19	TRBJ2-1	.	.	CASSIGGGTYNEQFF	TGTGCCAGTAGTATAGGTGGAGGGACCTACAATGAGCAGTTCTTC
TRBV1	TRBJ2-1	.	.	CTSSQAPTSGVYNEQFF	TGCACCAGCAGCCAAGCCCCGACTAGCGGGGTCTACAATGAGCAGTTCTTC
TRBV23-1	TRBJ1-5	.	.	CASSQSGSVTPQHF	TGCGCCAGCAGTCAATCCGGGTCAGTAACTCCCCAGCATTTT
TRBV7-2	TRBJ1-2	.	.	CASKDTANYGYTF	TGTGCCAGCAAGGACACGGCTAACTATGGCTACACCTTC
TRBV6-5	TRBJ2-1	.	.	CASSPFSLLPDEQFF	TGTGCCAGTTCCCCCTTTAGTCTCCTCCCGGATGAGCAGTTCTTC
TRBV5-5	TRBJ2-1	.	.	CASSLGTGVGEQFF	TGTGCCAGCAGCTTGGGTACGGGAGTGGGTGAGCAGTTCTTC
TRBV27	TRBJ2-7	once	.	CASSLKSVGSYEQYF	TGTGCCAGCAGTTTAAAATCTGTCGGTTCCTACGAGCAGTACTTC
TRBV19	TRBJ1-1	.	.	CASSLSESLGFTGTEAFF	TGTGCCAGTAGCCTGTCCGAGAGTCTTGGGTTCACAGGCACTGAAGCTTTCTTT
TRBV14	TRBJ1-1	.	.	CASSQYGNLGSEAFF	TGTGCCAGCAGCCAATACGGGAACCTCGGGTCTGAAGCTTTCTTT
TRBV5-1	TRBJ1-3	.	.	CASSLDRASGNTIYF	TGCGCCAGCAGCTTGGACAGGGCCTCTGGAAACACCATATATTTT
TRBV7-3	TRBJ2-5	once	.	CASSLGAGETQYF	TGTGCCAGCAGCTTGGGGGCGGGCGAGACCCAGTACTTC
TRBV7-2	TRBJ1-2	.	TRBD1	CASSLAGGKVYGYTF	TGTGCCAGCAGCTTGGCAGGGGGCAAAGTCTATGGCTACACCTTC
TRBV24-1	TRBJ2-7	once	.	CATSDQSAYEQYF	TGTGCCACCAGTGATCAATCAGCGTACGAGCAGTACTTC
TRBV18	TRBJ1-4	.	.	CASSPSVVNEKLFF	TGTGCCAGCTCACCCAGTGTCGTAAATGAAAAACTGTTTTTT
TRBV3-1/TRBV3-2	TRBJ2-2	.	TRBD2	CASSQDPGLAGQGAGELFF	TGTGCCAGCAGCCAAGACCCGGGACTAGCGGGACAAGGGGCCGGGGAGCTGTTTTTT
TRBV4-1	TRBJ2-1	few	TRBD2	CASSRGLAGISYNEQFF	TGCGCCAGCAGCCGCGGACTAGCGGGTATTTCCTACAATGAGCAGTTCTTC
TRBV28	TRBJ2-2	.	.	CASSLDHGGELFF	TGTGCCAGCAGTTTAGATCACGGCGGGGAGCTGTTTTTT
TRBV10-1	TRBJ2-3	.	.	CASSPGYTDTQYF	TGCGCCAGCTCGCCGGGGTACACAGATACGCAGTATTTT
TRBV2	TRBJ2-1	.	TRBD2	CASRKSGLISNEQFF	TGTGCCAGCAGGAAATCGGGACTAATATCCAATGAGCAGTTCTTC
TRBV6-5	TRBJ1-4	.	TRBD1	CASRAQGAREKLFF	TGTGCCAGTCGAGCACAGGGGGCGAGGGAAAAACTGTTTTTT
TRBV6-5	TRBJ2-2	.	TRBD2	CASSRLARNTGELFF	TGTGCCAGCAGTAGACTAGCGAGGAACACCGGGGAGCTGTTTTTT
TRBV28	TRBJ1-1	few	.	CASSLTLSGSGGTNTEAFF	TGTGCCAGCAGTTTAACCCTATCCGGTAGTGGAGGGACGAACACTGAAGCTTTCTTT
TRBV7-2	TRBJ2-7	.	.	CASSLEIANEQYF	TGTGCCAGCAGCTTAGAAATAGCGAACGAGCAGTACTTC
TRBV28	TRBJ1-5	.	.	CASSLLGGTQPQHF	TGTGCCAGCAGTTTATTAGGAGGGACCCAGCCCCAGCATTTT
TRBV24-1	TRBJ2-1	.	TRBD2	CATSDSKTSGRLARMVGEQFF	TGTGCCACCAGTGATTCCAAGACTAGCGGGAGATTAGCCCGGATGGTAGGTGAGCAGTTCTTC
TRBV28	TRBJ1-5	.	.	CASSSTRDLRSNQPQHF	TGTGCCAGCAGTTCTACAAGGGACTTACGTAGCAATCAGCCCCAGCATTTT
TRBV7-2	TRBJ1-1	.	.	CASSPRGTEAFF	TGTGCCAGCAGCCCCCGGGGGACTGAAGCTTTCTTT
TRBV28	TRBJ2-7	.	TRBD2	CASSWAGGPGEQYF	TGTGCCAGCAGTTGGGCGGGAGGGCCGGGCGAGCAGTACTTC
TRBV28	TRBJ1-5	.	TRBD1	CASTPGGSFIGNQPQHF	TGTGCCAGCACCCCAGGGGGCTCCTTCATTGGCAATCAGCCCCAGCATTTT